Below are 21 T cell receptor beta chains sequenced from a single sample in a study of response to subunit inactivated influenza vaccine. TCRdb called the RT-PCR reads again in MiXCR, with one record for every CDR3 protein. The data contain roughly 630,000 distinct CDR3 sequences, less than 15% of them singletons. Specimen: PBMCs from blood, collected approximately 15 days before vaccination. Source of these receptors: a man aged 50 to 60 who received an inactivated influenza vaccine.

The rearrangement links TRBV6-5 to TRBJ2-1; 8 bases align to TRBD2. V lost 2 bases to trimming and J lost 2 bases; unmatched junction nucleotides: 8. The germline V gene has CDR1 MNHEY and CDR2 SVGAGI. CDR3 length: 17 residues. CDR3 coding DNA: TGTGCCAGCAGTTACACCGAGCGGGGGCTTACCTACAATGAGCAGTTCTTC. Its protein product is CASSYTERGLTYNEQFF.

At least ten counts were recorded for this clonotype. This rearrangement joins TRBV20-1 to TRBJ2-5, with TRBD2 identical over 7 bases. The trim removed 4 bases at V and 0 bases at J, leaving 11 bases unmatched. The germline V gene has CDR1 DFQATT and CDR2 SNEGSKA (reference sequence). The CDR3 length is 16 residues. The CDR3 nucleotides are TGCAGTGCTATACCGAGACTAGCTCAGTACCAAGAGACCCAGTACTTC. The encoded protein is CSAIPRLAQYQETQYF.

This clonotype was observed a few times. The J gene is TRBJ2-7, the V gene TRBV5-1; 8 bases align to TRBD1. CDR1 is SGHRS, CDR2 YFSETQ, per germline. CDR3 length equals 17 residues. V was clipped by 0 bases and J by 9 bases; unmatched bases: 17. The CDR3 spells CASSLEGTGVAIMRQYF. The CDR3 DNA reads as TGCGCCAGCAGCTTGGAAGGGACAGGCGTCGCTATCATGAGGCAGTACTTC.

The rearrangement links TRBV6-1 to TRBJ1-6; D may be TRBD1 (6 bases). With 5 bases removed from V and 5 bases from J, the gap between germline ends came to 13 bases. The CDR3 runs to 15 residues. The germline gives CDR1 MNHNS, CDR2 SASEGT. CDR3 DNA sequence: TGTGCCAGCAGTATTTCGACAGGACATAATTCACCCCTCCACTTT. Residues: CASSISTGHNSPLHF.

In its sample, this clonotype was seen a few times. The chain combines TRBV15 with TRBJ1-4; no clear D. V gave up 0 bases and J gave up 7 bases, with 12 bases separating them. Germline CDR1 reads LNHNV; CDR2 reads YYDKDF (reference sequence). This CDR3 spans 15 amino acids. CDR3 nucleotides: TGTGCCACCAGCAGAGATCAGCCAGGAGTTGAAAAACTGTTTTTT. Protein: CATSRDQPGVEKLFF.

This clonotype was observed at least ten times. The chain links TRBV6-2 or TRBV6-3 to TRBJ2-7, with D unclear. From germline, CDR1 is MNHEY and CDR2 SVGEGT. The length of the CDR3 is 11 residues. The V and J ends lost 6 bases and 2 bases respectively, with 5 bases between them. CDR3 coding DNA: TGTGCCAGCAGCTACGCCTACGAGCAGTACTTC. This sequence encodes CASSYAYEQYF.

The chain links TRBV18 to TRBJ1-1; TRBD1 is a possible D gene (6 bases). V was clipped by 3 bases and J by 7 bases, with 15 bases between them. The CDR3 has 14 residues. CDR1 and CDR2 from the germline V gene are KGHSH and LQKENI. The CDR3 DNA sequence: TGTGCCAGCTCACCGCGAGCGGGACACATTGAAGCTTTCTTT. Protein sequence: CASSPRAGHIEAFF.

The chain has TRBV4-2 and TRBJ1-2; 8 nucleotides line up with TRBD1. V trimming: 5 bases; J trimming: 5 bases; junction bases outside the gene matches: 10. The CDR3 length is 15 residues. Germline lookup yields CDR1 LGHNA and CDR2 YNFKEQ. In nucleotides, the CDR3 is TGTGCCAGCAGCTCGCATCCACAGGGGGAATATGGCTACACCTTC. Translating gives CASSSHPQGEYGYTF.

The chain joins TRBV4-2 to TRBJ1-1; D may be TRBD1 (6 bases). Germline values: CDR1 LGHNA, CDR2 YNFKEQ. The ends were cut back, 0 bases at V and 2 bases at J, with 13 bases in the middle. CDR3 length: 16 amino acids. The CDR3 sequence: CASSQEGGSLNTEAFF. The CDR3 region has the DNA TGTGCCAGCAGCCAAGAGGGGGGCTCGCTAAACACTGAAGCTTTCTTT.

CDR3 protein: CASSTQSLGLQETQYF. The CDR3 DNA reads as TGTGCCAGCAGTACCCAATCGCTCGGTCTTCAAGAGACCCAGTACTTC. The rearrangement uses TRBV6-2 or TRBV6-3 and TRBJ2-5; D is undetermined. Trimming left V 5 bases short and J 2 bases short, with 18 bases between. CDR1 is MNHEY, CDR2 SVGEGT, per germline. CDR3 size: 16 residues.

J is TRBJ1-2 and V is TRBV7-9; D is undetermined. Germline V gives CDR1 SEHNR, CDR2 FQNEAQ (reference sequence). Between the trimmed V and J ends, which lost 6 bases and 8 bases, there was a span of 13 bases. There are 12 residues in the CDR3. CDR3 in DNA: TGTGCCAGCAGTTTAAACCCGTGGGGCTACACCTTC. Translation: CASSLNPWGYTF.

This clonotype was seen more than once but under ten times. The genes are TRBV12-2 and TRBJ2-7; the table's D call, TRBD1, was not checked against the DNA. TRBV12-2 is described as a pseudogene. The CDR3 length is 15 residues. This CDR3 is CASRSRQDFSYEQYF. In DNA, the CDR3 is TGTGCAAGTCGCTCCCGACAGGATTTCTCCTACGAGCAGTACTTC.

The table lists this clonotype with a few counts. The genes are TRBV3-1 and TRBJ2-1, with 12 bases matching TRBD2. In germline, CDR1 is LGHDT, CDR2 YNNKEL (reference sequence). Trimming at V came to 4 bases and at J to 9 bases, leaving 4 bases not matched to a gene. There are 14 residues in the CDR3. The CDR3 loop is CASSPSGRAIEQFF. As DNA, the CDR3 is TGTGCCAGCAGCCCTAGCGGGAGGGCTATTGAGCAGTTCTTC.

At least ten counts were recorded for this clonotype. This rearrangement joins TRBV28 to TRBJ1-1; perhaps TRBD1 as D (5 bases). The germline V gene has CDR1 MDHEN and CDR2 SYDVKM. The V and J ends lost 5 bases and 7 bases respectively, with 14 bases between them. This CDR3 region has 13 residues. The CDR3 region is CASSKNRGFEAFF. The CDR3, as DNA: TGTGCCAGCAGTAAAAATAGGGGATTTGAAGCTTTCTTT.

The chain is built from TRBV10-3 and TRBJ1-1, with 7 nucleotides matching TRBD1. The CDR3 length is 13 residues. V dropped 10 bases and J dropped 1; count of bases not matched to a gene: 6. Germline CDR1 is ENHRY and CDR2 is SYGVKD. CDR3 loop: CATEGQQNTEAFF. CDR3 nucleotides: TGTGCCACGGAGGGACAGCAGAACACTGAAGCTTTCTTT.

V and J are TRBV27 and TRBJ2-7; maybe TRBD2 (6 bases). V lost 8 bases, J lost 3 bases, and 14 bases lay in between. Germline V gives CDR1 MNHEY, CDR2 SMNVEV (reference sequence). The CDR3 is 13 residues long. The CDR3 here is CASGPGGNYEQYF. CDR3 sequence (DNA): TGTGCCAGCGGCCCCGGGGGAAACTACGAGCAGTACTTC.

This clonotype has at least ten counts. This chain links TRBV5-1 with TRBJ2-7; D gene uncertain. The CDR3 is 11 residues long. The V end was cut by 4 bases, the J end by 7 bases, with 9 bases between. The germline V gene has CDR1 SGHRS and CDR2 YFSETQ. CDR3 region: CASSQDREQYF. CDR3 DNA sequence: TGCGCCAGCAGCCAGGATAGGGAGCAGTACTTC.

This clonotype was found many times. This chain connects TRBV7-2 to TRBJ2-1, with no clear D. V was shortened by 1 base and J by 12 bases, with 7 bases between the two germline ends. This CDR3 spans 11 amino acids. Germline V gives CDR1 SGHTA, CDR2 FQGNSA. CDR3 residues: CASSLGLRQFF. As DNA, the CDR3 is TGTGCCAGCAGCTTAGGTCTCAGGCAGTTCTTC.

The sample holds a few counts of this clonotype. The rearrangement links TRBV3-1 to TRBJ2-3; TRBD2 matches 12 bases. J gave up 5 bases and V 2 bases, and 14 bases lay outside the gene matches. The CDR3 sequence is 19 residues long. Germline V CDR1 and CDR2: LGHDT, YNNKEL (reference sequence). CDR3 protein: CASSQLLAGGPIDLDTQYF. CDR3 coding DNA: TGTGCCAGCAGCCAACTTCTAGCGGGAGGGCCCATCGACTTAGATACGCAGTATTTT.

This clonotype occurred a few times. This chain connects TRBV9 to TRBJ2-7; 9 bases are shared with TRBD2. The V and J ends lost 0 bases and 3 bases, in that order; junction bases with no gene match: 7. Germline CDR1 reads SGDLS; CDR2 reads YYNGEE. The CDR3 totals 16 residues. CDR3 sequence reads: CASSVAWASGVYEQYF. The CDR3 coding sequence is TGTGCCAGCAGCGTAGCTTGGGCTAGCGGGGTCTACGAGCAGTACTTC.

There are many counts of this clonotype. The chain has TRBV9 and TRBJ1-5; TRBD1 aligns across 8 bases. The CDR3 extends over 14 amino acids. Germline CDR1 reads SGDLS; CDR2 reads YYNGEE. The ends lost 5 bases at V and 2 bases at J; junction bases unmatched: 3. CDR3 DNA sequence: TGTGCCAGCAGTGCGGGACAGGGCAATCAGCCCCAGCATTTT. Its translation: CASSAGQGNQPQHF.